This TCR beta chain originates from a study of blood T cell repertoires in COVID-19. Study at large: Material from acute and convalescent COVID-19 was sourced from the United States, Italy and Spain. PBMCs, B-cell-depleted T cells, or T cells were the source of the cDNA or gDNA that made up the material.

Seattle patients were enrolled during active infection and followed longitudinally. Original processing methods: Reference gene primer amplification gave estimated nucleated cell counts. Sequenced by immunoSEQ multiplex PCR; TCRdb stores in-frame clones only, minus some. V, J and clone size were drawn from that table, and D and trimming were deduced from the DNA. The sample lists roughly 100,000 clones, around 81% occurring once. Germline CDR1 reads SEHNR; CDR2 reads FQNEAQ (reference sequence). The V gene end was trimmed by 4 bases and the J gene end by 12 bases; junction bases not matched to a gene: 2. The CDR3 is made up of 11 amino acids.

The TCR comes from an elderly man with COVID-19, enrolled during active disease. The chain is built from TRBV7-9 and TRBJ1-2; 10 bases line up with TRBD1. Sequenced sample: peripheral blood. The CDR3 DNA reads as TGTGCCAGCAGCTCGGGACAGGGGAACACCTTC. Amino acids: CASSSGQGNTF.